This TCR beta chain appears in the sequencing data of a study of blood T cells in healthy people across ages. Germline CDR1 SNHLY, CDR2 FYNNEI. The CDR3 loop spans 12 amino acids. Trimming removed 8 bases at V and 2 bases at J, with 7 bases between. Primers used in a second PCR of about 6 to 11 cycles were a sample-barcoded 5' primer and a J-beta primer mix. Each CDR3 protein gets one entry after TCRdb re-called the 5' RACE reads with MiXCR. This sample yields about 1.8 million distinct CDR3 sequences, of which roughly 49% are seen a single time; less than 2.5% belongs to the top ten. This sequence originates from a woman aged 40 to 50 in good health. Sequenced material: blood. The chain joins TRBV2 to TRBJ2-1; D call uncertain. The CDR3 DNA sequence: TGTGCCAGCGAGAGAGCCTACAATGAGCAGTTCTTC. It yields the protein CASERAYNEQFF. Based on the CDR3 plus reference TRBV2 and TRBJ2-1, the full variable domain is EPEVTQTPSHQVTQMGQEVILRCVPISNHLYFYWYRQILGQKVEFLVSFYNNEISEKSEIFDDQFSVERPDGSNFTLKIRSTKLEDSAMYFCASERAYNEQFFGPGTRLTVL.